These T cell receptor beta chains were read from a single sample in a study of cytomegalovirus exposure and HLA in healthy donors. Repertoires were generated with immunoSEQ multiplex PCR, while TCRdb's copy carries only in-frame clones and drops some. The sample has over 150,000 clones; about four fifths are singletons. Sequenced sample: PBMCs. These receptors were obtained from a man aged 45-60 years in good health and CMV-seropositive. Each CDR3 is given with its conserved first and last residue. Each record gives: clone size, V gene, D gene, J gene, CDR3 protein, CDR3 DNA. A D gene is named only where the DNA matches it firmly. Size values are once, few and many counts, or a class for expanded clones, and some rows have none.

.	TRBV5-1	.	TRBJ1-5	CASSTGSGQPQHF	TGCGCCAGCAGCACGGGGAGCGGTCAGCCCCAGCATTTT
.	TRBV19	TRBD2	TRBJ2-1	CASSIQWSGRTYNEQFF	TGTGCCAGTAGTATACAGTGGAGCGGGAGGACCTACAATGAGCAGTTCTTC
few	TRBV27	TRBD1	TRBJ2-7	CASSLQGAYYEQYF	TGTGCCAGCAGTTTACAGGGGGCTTACTACGAGCAGTACTTC
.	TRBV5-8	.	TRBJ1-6	CASSLNGGLGSPLHF	TGTGCCAGCAGCCTAAACGGGGGGCTGGGTTCACCCCTCCACTTT
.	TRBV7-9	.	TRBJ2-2	CSSSTAGSGNTGELFF	TGTTCCAGCAGCACGGCGGGTAGCGGGAACACCGGGGAGCTGTTTTTT
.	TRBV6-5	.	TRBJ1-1	CASSRGNTEAFF	TGTGCCAGCAGCAGGGGGAACACTGAAGCTTTCTTT
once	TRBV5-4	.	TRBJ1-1	CASSLAQDTEAFF	TGTGCCAGCAGCTTGGCACAGGACACTGAAGCTTTCTTT
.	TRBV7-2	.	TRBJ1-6	CASSSGFNSPLHF	TGTGCCAGCAGTTCGGGGTTTAATTCACCCCTCCACTTT
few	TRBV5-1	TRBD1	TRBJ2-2	CASSLDRANTGELFF	TGCGCCAGCAGCCTGGACAGGGCGAACACCGGGGAGCTGTTTTTT
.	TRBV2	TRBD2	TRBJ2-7	CASSDFSFGTSYDEQYF	TGTGCCAGCAGTGACTTCTCCTTCGGGACTAGCTATGACGAGCAGTACTTC
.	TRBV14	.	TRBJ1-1	CASSQILIAENTEAFF	TGTGCCAGCAGCCAAATTCTCATAGCGGAGAACACTGAAGCTTTCTTT
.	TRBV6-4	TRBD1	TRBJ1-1	CASSRQGNTEAFF	TGTGCCAGCAGTAGACAGGGAAACACTGAAGCTTTCTTT
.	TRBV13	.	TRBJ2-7	CASSPFMGPIYEQYF	TGTGCCAGCAGCCCTTTCATGGGGCCGATCTACGAGCAGTACTTC
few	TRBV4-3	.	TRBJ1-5	CASSQEGRVGQPQHF	TGCGCCAGCAGCCAAGAAGGCAGGGTAGGTCAGCCCCAGCATTTT
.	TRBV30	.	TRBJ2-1	CAWSLIGAGPSSEQFF	TGTGCCTGGAGTCTGATTGGGGCAGGGCCATCGAGTGAGCAGTTCTTC
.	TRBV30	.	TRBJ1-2	CAWSVPRSRGIRANYGYTF	TGTGCCTGGAGTGTACCTAGGAGTCGCGGTATCCGAGCTAACTATGGCTACACCTTC